Below are 17 T cell receptor beta chains sequenced from a single sample in a study of long-term antiretroviral therapy in people with HIV. Samples were assayed with immunoSEQ v3.0 at survey level. Only in-frame clones appear in the TCRdb table, and some are missing; sequencing was by immunoSEQ multiplex PCR. The sample has more than 15,000 clones, around three quarters seen once; the top ten hold less than 14%. The source was unsorted PBMCs, collected 2.3 years after starting antiretroviral therapy. The receptors stem from a woman between 40 and 50 years old with HIV.

About this clone: Germline is not matched at one junction end, which may reflect a read error. The J gene is TRBJ2-5, the V gene TRBV27, with 7 bases identical to TRBD2. This CDR3 has 13 amino acids. Germline values: CDR1 MNHEY, CDR2 SMNVEV (reference sequence). The CDR3 here is CASSWDYQEAQYF. The DNA for the CDR3 is TGTGCCAGCAGTTGGGACTACCAAGAGGCCCAGTACTTC.

This clone was recorded once. The chain recombines TRBV18 with TRBJ2-3; 8 bases are a match to TRBD1. Germline V gives CDR1 KGHSH, CDR2 LQKENI. V was pared by 3 bases and J by 4 bases, with 3 bases of the junction left unmatched. This CDR3 region has 14 residues. The CDR3 DNA follows: TGTGCCAGCTCACCCGGACAGGGTGCAGATACGCAGTATTTT. This gives the protein CASSPGQGADTQYF. The full variable domain, its missing parts supplied by reference TRBV18 and TRBJ2-3, is NAGVMQNPRHLVRRRGQEARLRCSPMKGHSHVYWYRQLPEEGLKFMVYLQKENIIDESGMPKERFSAEFPKEGPSILRIQQVVRGDSAAYFCASSPGQGADTQYFGPGTRLTVL.

This sequence joins TRBV7-2 and TRBJ2-1, with TRBD2 identical over 9 bases. CDR1 is SGHTA and CDR2 is FQGNSA in the germline V gene. V lost 5 bases to trimming and J lost 1 base; unmatched junction nucleotides: 3. The CDR3 extends over 15 amino acids. The CDR3, as DNA: TGTGCCAGCAGCCCCCTAGCGGGGTCCTACAATGAGCAGTTCTTC. Protein product: CASSPLAGSYNEQFF. The variable domain in full, completed from reference TRBV7-2 and TRBJ2-1, reads GAGVSQSPSNKVTEKGKDVELRCDPISGHTALYWYRQSLGQGLEFLIYFQGNSAPDKSGLPSDRFSAERTGGSVSTLTIQRTQQEDSAVYLCASSPLAGSYNEQFFGPGTRLTVL.

The chain recombines TRBV13 with TRBJ1-4; tentatively, D is TRBD1 (5 bases). V lost 4 bases and J lost 6, with 18 bases in between. The length of the CDR3 is 16 residues. Looked up from germline, CDR1 is PRHDT and CDR2 is FYEKMQ (reference sequence). CDR3 loop: CASSSFLGLEDEKLFF. The CDR3 region has the DNA TGTGCCAGCAGCTCCTTTTTGGGGCTCGAAGATGAAAAACTGTTTTTT.

There are a few counts of this clone. V usage is TRBV20-1 and J usage is TRBJ2-2; D is unresolved. The V end lost 3 bases, the J end lost 5 bases, and 4 bases lay between the germline ends. The germline gives CDR1 DFQATT, CDR2 SNEGSKA (reference sequence). The CDR3 spans 11 residues. The CDR3 is CSASRTGELFF. CDR3 sequence (DNA): TGCAGTGCTAGCAGGACCGGGGAGCTGTTTTTT.

This clone was counted only a few times. J is TRBJ2-2 and V is TRBV5-6, with TRBD1 matching 9 bases. This CDR3 spans 16 amino acids. V shed 5 bases and J 5 bases; nucleotides not matched to a gene: 10. Germline CDR1 SGHDT, CDR2 YYEEEE. The CDR3 coding sequence is TGTGCCAGCAGTCCACCCTCCGGGACAGGGACCGGGGAGCTGTTTTTT. Translated: CASSPPSGTGTGELFF.

This chain joins TRBV27 and TRBJ2-2; TRBD1 might be the D (6 bases). V lost 3 bases to trimming and J lost 6 bases, with 14 bases between them. Germline V gives CDR1 MNHEY, CDR2 SMNVEV (reference sequence). This CDR3 contains 15 residues. CDR3 sequence: CASSFLQGSPGELFF. Here the CDR3 DNA reads TGTGCCAGCAGTTTCTTGCAGGGGAGTCCCGGGGAGCTGTTTTTT.

The chain joins TRBV9 to TRBJ2-1; TRBD1 might be the D (6 bases). CDR3 size: 18 residues. V was trimmed by 2 bases and J by 5 bases, leaving 23 bases between them. CDR1 is SGDLS and CDR2 is YYNGEE in the germline V gene. CDR3 in DNA: TGTGCCAGCAGCGTTAGTTCCTTAGAGGACAGAAACGACAATGAGCAGTTCTTC. It codes for CASSVSSLEDRNDNEQFF.

The chain couples TRBV18 to TRBJ2-5; D unclear. Germline CDR1 is KGHSH and CDR2 is LQKENI. The CDR3 has 13 residues. Trimming shortened V by 1 base and J by 5 bases, and 8 bases separated the two germline ends. Here the CDR3 DNA reads TGTGCCAGCTCACCACGCTATGGGGAGACCCAGTACTTC. Amino acids: CASSPRYGETQYF.

The V call is TRBV4-3, the J call TRBJ1-1; 9 bases fit TRBD1. This CDR3 is built from 14 residues. The J segment lost 3 bases and the V segment lost 1 base, leaving 0 bases of the junction unmatched. Germline V gene data show CDR1 as LGHNA and CDR2 as YSLEER. This chain's CDR3 is CASSQGQGDTEAFF. CDR3 sequence (DNA): TGCGCCAGCAGCCAAGGACAGGGGGACACTGAAGCTTTCTTT.

The chain is built from TRBV28 and TRBJ2-7, with D tentatively TRBD1 or TRBD2 (7 bases each). Germline lookup yields CDR1 MDHEN and CDR2 SYDVKM. The CDR3 extends over 15 amino acids. With 6 bases removed from V and 7 bases from J, the gap between germline ends came to 22 bases. The CDR3 DNA follows: TGTGCCAGCAGCCCCAGGGGGAGGGGCACGGAGGAGCAGTACTTC. Amino acid sequence: CASSPRGRGTEEQYF.

CDR3 DNA sequence: TGTGCCAGCAGTCAGGGGACAGGCGTTAACACTGAAGCTTTCTTT. It is translated as CASSQGTGVNTEAFF. The V call is TRBV6-5, the J call TRBJ1-1; 8 positions match TRBD1. V was pared by 5 bases and J by 2 bases, with 7 bases of the junction left unmatched. This CDR3 comprises 15 residues. From germline, CDR1 is MNHEY and CDR2 SVGAGI.

The V call is TRBV4-3, the J call TRBJ2-1; 12 bases are shared with TRBD2. Losses at the gene ends were 2 bases for V and 6 bases for J; bases not matched to a gene: 2. CDR3 size: 15 residues. Per the germline V gene, CDR1 is LGHNA and CDR2 is YSLEER. Here the CDR3 reads CASSQWTSGANEQFF. CDR3 nucleotides: TGCGCCAGCAGCCAATGGACTAGCGGGGCCAATGAGCAGTTCTTC.

The CDR3 sequence is CASSYGPGEAFF. The CDR3, as DNA: TGTGCCAGCAGTTACGGACCTGGCGAAGCTTTCTTT. V usage is TRBV6-6 and J usage is TRBJ1-1, with unresolved D. CDR1 and CDR2 (germline): MNHNY, SVGAGI (reference sequence). Between the trimmed V and J ends, which lost 2 bases and 8 bases, there was a span of 9 bases. The CDR3 consists of 12 residues.

The rearrangement links TRBV5-6 to TRBJ1-3; D possibly corresponds to TRBD1 (5 bases). Germline V gene lookup returns CDR1 SGHDT and CDR2 YYEEEE. V lost 3 bases and J lost 1, with 11 bases in between. The CDR3 is 15 amino acids. The CDR3 spells CASSSRRVSGNTIYF. CDR3 nucleotides: TGTGCCAGCAGCTCGCGCAGGGTTTCTGGAAACACCATATATTTT.

The genes are TRBV19 and TRBJ1-6, with TRBD1 identical over 8 bases. Germline V gives CDR1 LNHDA, CDR2 SQIVND (reference sequence). The CDR3 sequence is 13 residues long. V was pared by 8 bases and J by 7 bases, with 4 bases of the junction left unmatched. The CDR3 region is CASQGQANSPLHF. In nucleotides, the CDR3 is TGTGCCAGTCAGGGACAGGCAAATTCACCCCTCCACTTT. The full variable domain, in which reference TRBV19 and TRBJ1-6 provide the parts outside the CDR3, is DGGITQSPKYLFRKEGQNVTLSCEQNLNHDAMYWYRQDPGQGLRLIYYSQIVNDFQKGDIAEGYSVSREKKESFPLTVTSAQKNPTAFYLCASQGQANSPLHFGNGTRLTVT.

The DNA of the CDR3 is TGTGCCAGCAGCCAAAATCCCGCGGGTTACAATGAGCAGTTCTTC. It translates to CASSQNPAGYNEQFF. The chain uses TRBV4-2 and TRBJ2-1; D might be TRBD2 (5 bases). CDR3 length: 15 amino acids. Trimming took 2 bases from V and 4 from J, leaving 12 bases between them. The germline V gene has CDR1 LGHNA and CDR2 YNFKEQ.